The 9 T cell receptor beta chains given below trace back to one sample, sequenced in a study of CD8 T cells in ankylosing spondylitis. MiXCR, applied by TCRdb to the 5' RACE reads, yields one record per CDR3 protein. Here the sample spans 200,000 to 300,000 distinct CDR3 sequences, roughly 8.6% being singletons. The specimen sequenced was blood, either unsorted or a sorted T cell fraction (not recorded which). These receptors came from a male donor with ankylosing spondylitis or in good health (not recorded which).

This clonotype was recorded many times. The V call is TRBV20-1, the J call TRBJ2-1; no firm D call. CDR1 is DFQATT and CDR2 is SNEGSKA in the germline V gene (reference sequence). CDR3 size: 16 residues. Trimming stripped 0 bases from V and 2 bases from J, with 14 bases between. CDR3 sequence: CSARDLERSTYNEQFF. The CDR3 nucleotides are TGCAGTGCTAGAGATCTAGAACGGTCAACCTACAATGAGCAGTTCTTC.

This clonotype was observed at least ten times. The genes are TRBV3-1 and TRBJ2-1, with 10 nucleotides matching TRBD2. CDR1 and CDR2 from the germline V gene are LGHDT and YNNKEL (reference sequence). CDR3 length: 16 residues. The J segment lost 4 bases and the V segment lost 2 bases, leaving 5 bases of the junction unmatched. The CDR3 reads CASSQTGTSVYNEQFF. CDR3 in DNA: TGTGCCAGCAGCCAAACCGGGACTAGCGTTTACAATGAGCAGTTCTTC.

This clonotype has a count of ten or more. This sequence joins TRBV7-6 and TRBJ2-1; 14 nucleotides match TRBD2. Germline V lookup: CDR1 SGHVS, CDR2 FNYEAQ. Unmatched junction bases numbered 8, after V lost 4 bases and J lost 6 bases. The CDR3 has 17 residues. The CDR3 DNA follows: TGTGCCAGCAGCTCAACTGGGACTAGCGGGGGTCTCAATGAGCAGTTCTTC. It is translated as CASSSTGTSGGLNEQFF. The full variable domain, in which reference TRBV7-6 and TRBJ2-1 provide the parts outside the CDR3, is GAGVSQSPRYKVTKRGQDVALRCDPISGHVSLYWYRQALGQGPEFLTYFNYEAQQDKSGLPNDRFSAERPEGSISTLTIQRTEQRDSAMYRCASSSTGTSGGLNEQFFGPGTRLTVL.

This clonotype showed up many times. The V gene is TRBV7-2, the J gene TRBJ2-7; the match to TRBD1 covers 7 bases. With V trimmed by 4 bases and J by 6 bases, 6 bases remained unmatched. This CDR3 spans 13 amino acids. Germline CDR1 and CDR2: SGHTA and FQGNSA. The CDR3: CASSSGQVGEQYF. Here the CDR3 DNA reads TGTGCCAGCAGCTCCGGACAGGTCGGCGAGCAGTACTTC.

This clonotype was detected many times. The chain joins TRBV5-6 to TRBJ2-2; a possible D gene is TRBD1 (5 bases). The V gene lost 3 bases and the J gene lost 6 bases, with 9 bases spanning the gap. Germline lookup yields CDR1 SGHDT and CDR2 YYEEEE. The CDR3 has 13 residues. The CDR3 sequence: CASSYTGSGELFF. CDR3 DNA: TGTGCCAGCAGCTACACAGGATCCGGGGAGCTGTTTTTT.

This clonotype showed up many times. V is TRBV5-6 and J is TRBJ1-3, with D possibly being TRBD1 (5 bases). V was pared by 2 bases and J by 4 bases, with 16 bases between. Germline assignment: CDR1 SGHDT and CDR2 YYEEEE. This CDR3 has 16 amino acids. CDR3 protein: CASSLIGRRDGNTIYF. The CDR3 DNA reads as TGTGCCAGCAGCTTAATAGGGCGCAGGGACGGAAACACCATATATTTT.

V is TRBV6-1 and J is TRBJ2-5; D perhaps matches TRBD2 (5 bases). V lost 3 bases, J lost 5 bases, and 10 bases lay in between. Germline assignment: CDR1 MNHNS and CDR2 SASEGT. The CDR3 totals 13 residues. Here the CDR3 reads CASSEPGRETQYF. As DNA, the CDR3 is TGTGCCAGCAGTGAGCCGGGAAGGGAGACCCAGTACTTC.

There are many counts of this clonotype. The chain couples TRBV29-1 to TRBJ1-3, with D possibly matching TRBD1 (6 bases). Trimming removed 5 bases from V and 0 bases from J, with 14 bases in between. The CDR3 is 15 amino acids. The germline V gene has CDR1 SQVTM and CDR2 ANQGSEA. The CDR3: CSVSNRASSGNTIYF. CDR3 DNA sequence: TGCAGCGTTTCGAACAGGGCGAGCTCTGGAAACACCATATATTTT.

This clonotype was seen repeatedly, ten times or more. The rearrangement joins TRBV12-3 or TRBV12-4 to TRBJ1-5; 7 bases fit TRBD1. The CDR3 contains 15 residues. The ends lost 6 bases at V and 6 bases at J; junction bases unmatched: 11. CDR3: CASSRSPRGAQPQHF. In DNA form, the CDR3 reads TGTGCCAGCAGCAGATCTCCCAGGGGGGCTCAGCCCCAGCATTTT.